This T cell receptor (beta chain) was obtained from a study of regulatory T cells in long-lasting Graves disease. Study overall: Graves' cases, newly diagnosed, had used antithyroid drugs under 3 months.

Broader study findings: Persistent disease preferred TRBV28, TRBJ1-2 and TRBJ2-5.

In this sample, this clonotype turned up many times. Its specificity is unknown. The ends lost 3 bases at V and 6 bases at J; junction bases unmatched: 9. Germline lookup yields CDR1 SGHAT and CDR2 FQNNGV. The CDR3 has 16 residues. The time point was: newly diagnosed GD, antithyroid drugs for less than 3 months. PBMC RNA was the source of the TCR library. Both iRepertoire HTBI primers and Arm-PCR of CDR3 regions were used to build the TCR beta libraries. Original methodology: Taken together, the samples had 62 TRBV and some 15 TRBJ segments identified. TCRdb reprocessed the multiplex PCR reads via MiXCR and lists one record per CDR3 protein. TCRdb, not the original authors, processed these V and J calls. The sample records 420,000 or so distinct CDR3 sequences, over 15% being singletons. These data were also reused for a study on T cells in Graves' hyperthyroidism and ophthalmopathy.

Sequencing was performed on peripheral blood mononuclear cells (PBMCs), taken at new diagnosis, from a patient treated with antithyroid drugs. The chain recombines TRBV11-2 with TRBJ2-3; 10 bases are a match to TRBD1. The sequence derives from a woman between 18 and 30 years old with Graves disease. This CDR3 is CASSLSRDRGRDTQYF. The CDR3 coding sequence is TGTGCCAGCAGCTTGTCCCGGGACAGGGGTAGGGATACGCAGTATTTT.